This T cell receptor beta chain was captured by sequencing in a study of CD8+ T cells in alopecia areata. As for the study in general: Patients in the treated group were given tofacitinib by mouth, 5 to 10 mg twice a day.

After isolation, RNA underwent reverse transcription to generate cDNA as the sequencing template. Profiled with immunoSEQ multiplex PCR; TCRdb holds only in-frame clones, not every one. The data show 120,000 to 150,000 clones, about 90% seen once. Collected material from alopecia areata patients comprised lesional scalp punch biopsies and peripheral blood. The V gene's germline CDR1 is MNHEY and CDR2 SMNVEV (reference sequence). V trimming: 6 bases; J trimming: 8 bases; junction bases outside the gene matches: 15. This CDR3 is 16 amino acids long. Comments on this clone: Its antigen is as yet unknown.

General study results and limits: Lesional scalp exceeded normal scalp in clonality, especially in alopecia totalis/universalis.

The input for sequencing was CD8+ T cells sorted from blood, taken at week 0. The chain carries TRBV27 and TRBJ1-4, with 7 bases identical to TRBD1. This clonotype originated in a human donor with alopecia areata. The CDR3 spells CASSPGVYGQEEKLFF. The CDR3 region has the DNA TGTGCCAGCAGCCCCGGGGTGTATGGACAGGAGGAAAAACTGTTTTTT.